The 24 T cell receptor beta chains in this list originate from one sample, sequenced in a study of T cell responses to AZD1222 COVID-19 vaccine. Sequenced by immunoSEQ multiplex PCR; TCRdb stores in-frame clones only, minus some. The data contain approximately 120,000 clones, roughly nine tenths of them seen just once; the ten biggest clones take up over 6.5%. The material was peripheral blood, obtained on day 0 of AZD1222 vaccination. Receptor source: an adult in good health.

The chain combines TRBV4-3 with TRBJ1-2; the D is unclear. Germline-derived CDR1 and CDR2 are LGHNA and YSLEER. The CDR3 is 16 amino acids. Trimming took 0 bases from V and 3 from J, leaving 14 bases between them. Here the CDR3 reads CASSQEGGFTDYGYTF. Written as DNA, the CDR3 is TGCGCCAGCAGCCAAGAAGGTGGGTTCACCGACTATGGCTACACCTTC.

The rearrangement links TRBV4-1 to TRBJ1-3; no clear D gene. The CDR3 length is 15 residues. Trimming removed 0 bases at V and 2 bases at J, with 8 bases between. The germline V gene has CDR1 MGHRA and CDR2 YSYEKL. The CDR3 DNA reads as TGCGCCAGCAGCCAAGATAGTCGAGCTGGAAACACCATATATTTT. The encoded protein is CASSQDSRAGNTIYF.

In this sample, this clone turned up once. The chain uses TRBV4-2 and TRBJ1-4, with D possibly matching TRBD1 (6 bases). The CDR3 is 16 residues long. V gave up 2 bases and J gave up 0 bases, with 10 bases separating them. The V gene's germline CDR1 is LGHNA and CDR2 YNFKEQ. CDR3 loop: CASSQPQGATNEKLFF. In DNA form, the CDR3 reads TGTGCCAGCAGCCAACCACAGGGCGCAACTAATGAAAAACTGTTTTTT.

V is TRBV7-2 and J is TRBJ1-1; 7 positions agree with TRBD1. In germline, CDR1 is SGHTA, CDR2 FQGNSA. The CDR3 runs to 14 residues. The trim removed 5 bases at V and 3 bases at J, leaving 6 bases unmatched. The CDR3 protein is CASSRDRLYTEAFF. The CDR3 DNA sequence: TGTGCCAGCAGCCGGGACAGACTGTACACTGAAGCTTTCTTT.

Notes on this clone: This same CDR3 is encoded by further DNA sequences in the sample. The chain is built from TRBV7-9 and TRBJ2-3; D gene unclear. Germline CDR1 reads SEHNR; CDR2 reads FQNEAQ (reference sequence). The CDR3 consists of 15 residues. The V end was cut by 5 bases, the J end by 0 bases, with 12 bases between. As DNA, the CDR3 is TGTGCCAGCAGCCCTCCCGGCGTAAGCACAGATACGCAGTATTTT. As protein: CASSPPGVSTDTQYF.

The rearrangement links TRBV18 to TRBJ2-5, with no clear D. This CDR3 has 12 amino acids. Germline V gene data show CDR1 as KGHSH and CDR2 as LQKENI. Trimming removed 5 bases from V and 5 bases from J, with 9 bases in between. CDR3 DNA sequence: TGTGCCAGCTCATTTATCGGGGAGACCCAGTACTTC. Residues: CASSFIGETQYF.

This clone was picked up a small number of times. The chain employs TRBV5-4 and TRBJ2-3, with 12 bases aligning to TRBD1. J was trimmed by 4 bases and V by 4 bases; bases with no gene match: 7. Looked up from germline, CDR1 is SGHNT and CDR2 is YYREEE (reference sequence). There are 16 residues in the CDR3. The CDR3 reads CASSDPGQGASDTQYF. CDR3 sequence (DNA): TGTGCCAGCAGCGATCCGGGACAGGGGGCTTCAGATACGCAGTATTTT.

The CDR3 region is CASSLSSGRNTEAFF. The CDR3 coding sequence is TGTGCCAGCAGCCTAAGTTCCGGTCGGAACACTGAAGCTTTCTTT. V usage is TRBV7-9 and J usage is TRBJ1-1; D not certain. Germline V gene sequence: CDR1 SEHNR, CDR2 FQNEAQ (reference sequence). V was cut by 5 bases and J by 1 base, with 14 bases left in between. CDR3 length equals 15 residues.

This clone has a handful of counts. The V gene is TRBV15, the J gene TRBJ1-4; 8 nucleotides agree with TRBD1. The CDR3 runs 15 residues. The germline V gene encodes CDR1 LNHNV and CDR2 YYDKDF (reference sequence). Trimming at V came to 6 bases and at J to 0 bases, leaving 3 bases not matched to a gene. CDR3 sequence: CATRRQGTTNEKLFF. CDR3 DNA sequence: TGTGCCACCAGACGACAGGGGACAACTAATGAAAAACTGTTTTTT. Full variable domain (rest looked up from reference TRBV15 and TRBJ1-4): DAMVIQNPRYQVTQFGKPVTLSCSQTLNHNVMYWYQQKSSQAPKLLFHYYDKDFNNEADTPDNFQSRRPNTSFCFLDIRSPGLGDTAMYLCATRRQGTTNEKLFFGSGTQLSVL.

There are a few counts of this clone. This rearrangement joins TRBV5-6 to TRBJ1-1; 8 bases fit TRBD1. Per the germline V gene, CDR1 is SGHDT and CDR2 is YYEEEE. With 0 bases clipped from V and 0 bases from J, the junction kept 10 bases outside the gene matches. CDR3 length equals 18 residues. DNA for the CDR3: TGTGCCAGCAGCTTGGCCGTACAGGGGGTCCCCATGAACACTGAAGCTTTCTTT. Protein product: CASSLAVQGVPMNTEAFF.

V gene TRBV9 combines with J gene TRBJ2-4, with 11 bases fitting TRBD2. Trimming cost V 4 bases and J 6 bases; bases outside gene matches: 3. The CDR3 runs to 14 residues. Germline CDR1 SGDLS, CDR2 YYNGEE. The CDR3 DNA reads TGTGCCAGCAGCACCGGACTAGCGGGAAACATTCAGTACTTC. It encodes CASSTGLAGNIQYF.

This chain connects TRBV5-6 to TRBJ1-3; 8 bases align to TRBD1. The CDR3 totals 14 residues. Trimming at V came to 4 bases and at J to 3 bases, leaving 3 bases not matched to a gene. The germline gives CDR1 SGHDT, CDR2 YYEEEE. The CDR3 loop reads CASSIGQGGNTIYF. The CDR3 DNA follows: TGTGCCAGCAGCATAGGACAGGGTGGAAACACCATATATTTT.

The chain employs TRBV4-3 and TRBJ1-1; D gene unclear. With 0 bases removed from V and 0 bases from J, the gap between germline ends came to 11 bases. The CDR3 totals 16 residues. Germline V gives CDR1 LGHNA, CDR2 YSLEER. CDR3 sequence reads: CASSQDGSAMNTEAFF. The CDR3 nucleotides read TGCGCCAGCAGCCAAGATGGCTCAGCCATGAACACTGAAGCTTTCTTT.

This clone appeared a single time. The CDR3 nucleotides read TGTGCCAGCAGTGATCAAAAAGTAGGGGAAAAACTGTTTTTT. Its translation: CASSDQKVGEKLFF. The chain recombines TRBV2 with TRBJ1-4, with D unclear. Trimming cost V 3 bases and J 8 bases, with 13 bases left between them. This CDR3 spans 14 amino acids. Germline-derived CDR1 and CDR2 are SNHLY and FYNNEI.

The chain links TRBV29-1 to TRBJ2-7; no clear D. This CDR3 has 11 residues. The V gene lost 4 bases and the J gene lost 6 bases, with 10 bases spanning the gap. CDR1 and CDR2 from the germline V gene are SQVTM and ANQGSEA. The CDR3 bases are TGCAGCGTTGTCGAGCGCGGCGAGCAGTACTTC. This translates into CSVVERGEQYF.

This chain uses TRBV3-1 (or the pseudogene TRBV3-2) with TRBJ1-4, with unresolved D. Germline V gene lookup returns CDR1 LGHDT and CDR2 YNNKEL (reference sequence). There are 13 residues in the CDR3. Trimming took 1 base from V and 3 from J, leaving 3 bases between them. The CDR3 loop reads CASSQGPNEKLFF. The CDR3 nucleotides read TGTGCCAGCAGCCAAGGGCCTAATGAAAAACTGTTTTTT.

This clone was seen a handful of times. The rearrangement uses TRBV12-2 and TRBJ2-1; the table's D call, TRBD2, was not checked against the DNA. TRBV12-2 represents a pseudogene. The CDR3 extends over 17 amino acids. The CDR3 is CASRLAELAGGYNEQFF. The CDR3 nucleotides read TGTGCAAGTCGCTTAGCGGAGCTAGCGGGAGGTTACAATGAGCAGTTCTTC.

This rearrangement joins TRBV4-1 to TRBJ2-7; a possible D gene is TRBD1 (5 bases). Trimming shortened V by 1 base and J by 1 base, and 14 bases separated the two germline ends. The CDR3 loop spans 16 amino acids. CDR1 is MGHRA, CDR2 YSYEKL, per germline. The CDR3 coding sequence is TGCGCCAGCAGCCAAGGAGACCGGACACCGTCCTACGAGCAGTACTTC. This codes for CASSQGDRTPSYEQYF.

The chain carries TRBV2 and TRBJ2-1, with D perhaps TRBD2 (7 bases). The ends were cut back, 7 bases at V and 7 bases at J, with 26 bases in the middle. The germline V gene has CDR1 SNHLY and CDR2 FYNNEI. The CDR3 loop spans 17 amino acids. DNA of the CDR3: TGTGCCAGCAATCTCGAGCCGGGGGGCGGGAGTGGTAATGAGCAGTTCTTC. It is translated as CASNLEPGGGSGNEQFF.

The gene calls are TRBV20-1 and TRBJ1-2; D is ambiguous. This CDR3 has 12 amino acids. Germline loops: CDR1 DFQATT, CDR2 SNEGSKA (reference sequence). Trimming shortened V by 3 bases and J by 10 bases, and 15 bases separated the two germline ends. DNA for the CDR3: TGCAGTGCTAGTTCCGCCGCCATAGTCTACACCTTC. This codes for CSASSAAIVYTF.

Here the CDR3 reads CASSLPGTGKENYGYTF. The CDR3 region has the DNA TGTGCCAGCAGTTTACCCGGGACAGGCAAGGAGAACTATGGCTACACCTTC. The chain joins TRBV28 to TRBJ1-2; the match to TRBD1 covers 8 bases. The germline gives CDR1 MDHEN, CDR2 SYDVKM. Unmatched junction bases numbered 10, after V lost 2 bases and J lost 2 bases. CDR3 length: 17 residues.

The chain has TRBV5-6 and TRBJ2-7; D gene unclear. The CDR3 consists of 13 residues. The V end was cut by 5 bases, the J end by 5 bases, with 14 bases between. CDR1 and CDR2 (germline): SGHDT, YYEEEE. For the CDR3, the DNA is TGTGCCAGCAGGGGGTGGAGTAGGGACGAGCAGTACTTC. It translates to CASRGWSRDEQYF.

The chain couples TRBV3-1 (or the pseudogene TRBV3-2) to TRBJ1-2; D remains ambiguous. Trimming pared 3 bases from V and 8 bases from J, leaving 13 bases between. This CDR3 has 13 residues. Germline V gene data show CDR1 as LGHDT and CDR2 as YNNKEL (reference sequence). The CDR3 coding sequence is TGTGCCAGCAGCCAGGCTAGGTTCGTGGGCTACACCTTC. This encodes CASSQARFVGYTF.

The rearrangement uses TRBV10-3 and TRBJ1-2, with 7 bases aligning to TRBD1. The V gene's germline CDR1 is ENHRY and CDR2 SYGVKD. Germline trimming cut 11 bases from V and 6 bases from J; bases unmatched to any gene: 12. The CDR3 has 13 residues. CDR3 nucleotides: TGTGCCTCGGGATGGGGACAGACGAATGGCTACACCTTC. It yields the protein CASGWGQTNGYTF.